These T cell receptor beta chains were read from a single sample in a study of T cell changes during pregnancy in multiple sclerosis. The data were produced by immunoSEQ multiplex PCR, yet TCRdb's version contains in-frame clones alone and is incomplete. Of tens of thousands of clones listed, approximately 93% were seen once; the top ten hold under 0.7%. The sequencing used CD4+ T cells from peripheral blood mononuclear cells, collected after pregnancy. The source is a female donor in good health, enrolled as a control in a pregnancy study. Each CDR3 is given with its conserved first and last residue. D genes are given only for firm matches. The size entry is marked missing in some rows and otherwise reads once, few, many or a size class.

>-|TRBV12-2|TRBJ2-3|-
TGTGCAAGTCGCTTACGGGCCAGCGGCAGCACAGATACGCAGTATTTT
CASRLRASGSTDTQYF
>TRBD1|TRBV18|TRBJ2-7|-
TGTGCCAGCTCCCCGGGACAGGGGCGGGCCTACGAGCAGTACTTC
CASSPGQGRAYEQYF
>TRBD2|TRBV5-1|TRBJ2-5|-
TGCGCCAGCAGCCCGGGACTAGCGGGGGAGGGAGAAGAGACCCAGTACTTC
CASSPGLAGEGEETQYF
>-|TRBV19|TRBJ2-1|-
TGTGCCAGTAGTAGGCGTAGAGGCCGCTCCTACAATGAGCAGTTCTTC
CASSRRRGRSYNEQFF
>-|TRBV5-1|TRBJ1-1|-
TGCGCCAGCAGCCAAGAGTACCTAGTAGAAGCTTTCTTT
CASSQEYLVEAFF
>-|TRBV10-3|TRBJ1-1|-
TGTGCCATCAGTGAATTTGACAGACCTAACACTGAAGCTTTCTTT
CAISEFDRPNTEAFF
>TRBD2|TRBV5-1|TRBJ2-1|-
TGCGCCAGCAGCTTTTCGGCTAGCGGGAGCTATGAGCAGTTCTTC
CASSFSASGSYEQFF
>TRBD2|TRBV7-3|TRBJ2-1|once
TGTGCCAGCAGCTTAGATAGCGGGTTGCAGTTCTTC
CASSLDSGLQFF
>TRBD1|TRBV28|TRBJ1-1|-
TGTGCCAGCAGTTACACCGACAGGGGAGGTGAAGCTTTCTTT
CASSYTDRGGEAFF
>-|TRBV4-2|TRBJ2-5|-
TGTGCCAGCAGCCAAGATTTCGGGTCGGGGGAAGAGACCCAGTACTTC
CASSQDFGSGEETQYF
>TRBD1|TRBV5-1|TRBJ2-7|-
TGCGCCAGCAGCTTGGGTCCCGGGACAGGGGATGACGAGCAGTACTTC
CASSLGPGTGDDEQYF
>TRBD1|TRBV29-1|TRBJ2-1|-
TGCAGCGTTGTCGGAGGGACAGGGGCTGAGTACAACAATGAGCAGTTCTTC
CSVVGGTGAEYNNEQFF
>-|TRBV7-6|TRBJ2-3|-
TGTGCCAGCAGCTTATTAGCAGGGCCCACAGATACGCAGTATTTT
CASSLLAGPTDTQYF
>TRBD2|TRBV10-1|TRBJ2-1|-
TGCGCCAGCATTTTCCAGACTAGCGGGGTTGGTAATGAGCAGTTCTTC
CASIFQTSGVGNEQFF
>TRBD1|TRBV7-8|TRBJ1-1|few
TGTGCCAGCAGCCCTGACAGGGGGCAAGTGTACACTGAAGCTTTCTTT
CASSPDRGQVYTEAFF
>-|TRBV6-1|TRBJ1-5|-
TGTGCCAGCGCGCCTGACACGTCCCCATCTTTGTCCCAGCATTTT
CASAPDTSPSLSQHF
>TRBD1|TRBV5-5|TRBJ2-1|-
TGTGCCAGCAGCTTCGACAGGGGGCACGGGAATGAGCAGTTCTTC
CASSFDRGHGNEQFF
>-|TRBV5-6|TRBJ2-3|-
TGTGCCAGCAGATCCCAGGGCAATGCAGATACGCAGTATTTT
CASRSQGNADTQYF
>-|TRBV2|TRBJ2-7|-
TGTGCCAGCTGTAGCGGAGCCTTATCCTACGAGCAGTACTTC
CASCSGALSYEQYF
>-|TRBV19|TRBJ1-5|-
TGTGCCAGTACCATCGACAGAATGGTCTACGATCAGCCCCAGCATTTT
CASTIDRMVYDQPQHF
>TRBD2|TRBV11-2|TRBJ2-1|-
TGTGCCAGCAGCTACGCCGGAGGTAGCGGGGGCCTTTACAATGAGCAGTTCTTC
CASSYAGGSGGLYNEQFF
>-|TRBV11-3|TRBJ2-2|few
TGTGCCAGCAGCCCGCGGGTCGGGGAGCTGTTTTTT
CASSPRVGELFF
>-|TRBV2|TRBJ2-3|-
TGTGCCATTCGGGACTTTCCCACAGATACGCAGTATTTT
CAIRDFPTDTQYF
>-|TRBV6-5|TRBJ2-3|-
TGTGCCAGCTCCTCGGCAGGGAATACGCAGTATTTT
CASSSAGNTQYF
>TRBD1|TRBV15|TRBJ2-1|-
TGTGCCACCAGCAGTATCCGGGACAGGGTCGACAATGAGCAGTTCTTC
CATSSIRDRVDNEQFF
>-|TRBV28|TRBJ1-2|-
TGTGCCAGCAGTTTCCCCTTGGCAGACAAAAACTATGGCTACACCTTC
CASSFPLADKNYGYTF
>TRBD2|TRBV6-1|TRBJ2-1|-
TGTGCCAGCAGTGGTCGCGGGAGCTCCTACAATGAGCAGTTCTTC
CASSGRGSSYNEQFF
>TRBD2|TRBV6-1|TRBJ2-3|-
TGTGCCAGCAGTGAAGACCCGGGACTACCGCAGTATTTT
CASSEDPGLPQYF
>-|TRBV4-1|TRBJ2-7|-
TGCGCCAGCAGCCAAGGGGACTGGTTGGACGAGCAGTACTTC
CASSQGDWLDEQYF
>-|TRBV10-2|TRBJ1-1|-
TGCGCCAGCAGTGAAACCCCCTGGGAGGGCATGAACACTGAAGCTTTCTTT
CASSETPWEGMNTEAFF
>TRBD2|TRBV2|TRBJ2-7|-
TGTGCCAGCAGAAGGCGGCTAGCGGGGAGCGACGAGCAGTACTTC
CASRRRLAGSDEQYF
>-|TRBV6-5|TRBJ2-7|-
TGTGCCAGCAGGAGGGCGGTTGGGCCCTACGAGCAGTACTTC
CASRRAVGPYEQYF
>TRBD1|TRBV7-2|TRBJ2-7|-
TGTGCCAGCAGCTCAACAGGGGTAGTCTCCTACGAGCAGTACTTC
CASSSTGVVSYEQYF
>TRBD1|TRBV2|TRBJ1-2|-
TGTGCCAGCATCGGGGACAGTAACTATGGCTACACCTTC
CASIGDSNYGYTF
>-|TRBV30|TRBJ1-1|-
TGTGCCTGGAGGAGGGTAAGCACTGAAGCTTTCTTT
CAWRRVSTEAFF
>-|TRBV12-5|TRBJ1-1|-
TGTGCTAGTGGCCGGGTGAACACTGAAGCTTTCTTT
CASGRVNTEAFF
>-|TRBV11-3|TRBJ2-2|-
TGTGCCAGCGGCGCAGGGGTTCTCGGGGAGCTGTTTTTT
CASGAGVLGELFF
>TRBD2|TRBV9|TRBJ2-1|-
TGTGCCAGCAGCCCTCGACTAGCGGGGGGAAACTACAATGAGCAGTTCTTC
CASSPRLAGGNYNEQFF
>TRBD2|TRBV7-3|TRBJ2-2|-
TGTGCCAGCAGCCAACTAGCGGGAGAGTACACCGGGGAGCTGTTTTTT
CASSQLAGEYTGELFF
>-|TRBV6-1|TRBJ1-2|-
TGTGCCGTACAGCTCTATGGCTACACCTTC
CAVQLYGYTF
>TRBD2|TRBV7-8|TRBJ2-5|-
TGTGCCAGCAGCTTAGCCCCTTCGGGGGGGCAAGAGACCCAGTACTTC
CASSLAPSGGQETQYF
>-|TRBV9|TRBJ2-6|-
TGTGCCAGCAGCGTAGGGACAGCCCCTGGGGCCAACGTCCTGACTTTC
CASSVGTAPGANVLTF
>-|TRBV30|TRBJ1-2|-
TGTGCCTGGAGTGCCATTGAGCACGGGGGCTACACCTTC
CAWSAIEHGGYTF
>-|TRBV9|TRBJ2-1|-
TGTGCCAGCAGCGGCACCGGGACACCTGGTCGTGGTGAGCAGTTCTTC
CASSGTGTPGRGEQFF
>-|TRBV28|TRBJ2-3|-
TGTGCCAGCAGCCCCCCGGCTGGGCAACTCACAGATACGCAGTATTTT
CASSPPAGQLTDTQYF
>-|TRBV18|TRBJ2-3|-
TGTGCCAGCTCACCCCGGACAGCCACAGATACGCAGTATTTT
CASSPRTATDTQYF
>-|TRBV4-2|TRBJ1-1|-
TGTGCCAGCAGCGCTCGACAGACCTCGAACACTGAAGCTTTCTTT
CASSARQTSNTEAFF
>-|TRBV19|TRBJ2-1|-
TGTGCCAGTAGTGATACTCCTCATGAGCAGTTCTTC
CASSDTPHEQFF
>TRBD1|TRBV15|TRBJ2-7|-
TGTGCCACCAGCAGAGATTGGAGTAGGGGGCAAGGATACGAGCAGTACTTC
CATSRDWSRGQGYEQYF
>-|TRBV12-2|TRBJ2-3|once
TGTGCAAGTCAGACGAATAGGAGTCCAAGAGATACGCAGTATTTT
CASQTNRSPRDTQYF
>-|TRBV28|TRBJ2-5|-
TGTGCCAGCAGTAAACCGGGACACGAGACCCAGTACTTC
CASSKPGHETQYF
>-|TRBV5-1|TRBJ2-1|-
TGCGCCAGCAGCTCGCATATACAATCCTACAATGAGCAGTTCTTC
CASSSHIQSYNEQFF
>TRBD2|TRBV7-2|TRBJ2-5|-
TGTGCCAGCAGCTTAGCTAGGACTAGCGGGGGGGCATCTCTGAACACCCAGTACTTC
CASSLARTSGGASLNTQYF
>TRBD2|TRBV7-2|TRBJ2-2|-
TGTGCCAGCAGCCTAGGACTAGCGGGGGCTCTGGGCTCCGGGGAGCTGTTTTTT
CASSLGLAGALGSGELFF